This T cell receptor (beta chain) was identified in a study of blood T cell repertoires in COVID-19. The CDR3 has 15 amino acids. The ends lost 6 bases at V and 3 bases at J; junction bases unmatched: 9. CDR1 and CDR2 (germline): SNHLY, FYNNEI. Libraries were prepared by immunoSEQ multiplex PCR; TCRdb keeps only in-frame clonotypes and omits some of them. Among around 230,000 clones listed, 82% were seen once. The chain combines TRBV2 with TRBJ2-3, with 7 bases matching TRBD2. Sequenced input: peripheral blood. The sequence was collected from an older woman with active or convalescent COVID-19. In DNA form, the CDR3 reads TGTGCCAGCAGCACAAGACTAGCTGGGACAGATACGCAGTATTTT. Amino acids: CASSTRLAGTDTQYF.